This is a list of T cell receptor beta chains from one sample in a study of blood T cell repertoires in COVID-19. Produced via immunoSEQ multiplex PCR; TCRdb's table is partial and in-frame only. The repertoire includes tens of thousands of clones, more than 75% of them detected once, and about 8.8% sits in the top ten. The specimen was peripheral blood. These receptors originate from a man aged 45-65 years with active COVID-19. Each CDR3 is given with its conserved first and last residue. Fields, in order: clone size, J gene, CDR3 length, V gene, D gene, CDR3 protein, CDR3 DNA. A D gene is named only where the DNA matches it firmly. Rows may omit the clone size; those that give it use once, few, many or a size class.

size: -; J: TRBJ1-3; length: 14; V: TRBV29-1; D: TRBD1; CDR3: CSVRTGSSGNTIYF; DNA: TGCAGCGTCCGGACAGGGAGCTCTGGAAACACCATATATTTT
size: -; J: TRBJ2-3; length: 13; V: TRBV6-5; D: -; CDR3: CASSYSNRDTQYF; DNA: TGTGCCAGCAGTTACTCTAACAGAGATACGCAGTATTTT
size: -; J: TRBJ1-1; length: 15; V: TRBV6-5; D: -; CDR3: CASSLAGPMNTEAFF; DNA: TGTGCCAGCAGTTTGGCAGGGCCCATGAACACTGAAGCTTTCTTT
size: -; J: TRBJ2-3; length: 14; V: TRBV4-1; D: TRBD2; CDR3: CASSQDTSGRTQYF; DNA: TGCGCCAGCAGCCAAGATACCAGCGGGAGAACGCAGTATTTT
size: -; J: TRBJ2-7; length: 15; V: TRBV6-2/TRBV6-3; D: TRBD2; CDR3: CASSYTSGASYEQYF; DNA: TGTGCCAGCAGTTATACTAGCGGGGCATCCTACGAGCAGTACTTC
size: -; J: TRBJ2-1; length: 14; V: TRBV7-6; D: TRBD2; CDR3: CASSLGLAGEEQFF; DNA: TGTGCCAGCAGCTTGGGACTAGCGGGAGAGGAGCAGTTCTTC
size: -; J: TRBJ2-3; length: 15; V: TRBV19; D: -; CDR3: CASSVSSASTDTQYF; DNA: TGTGCCAGTAGTGTTTCTAGCGCCAGCACAGATACGCAGTATTTT
size: -; J: TRBJ2-1; length: 16; V: TRBV4-1; D: TRBD2; CDR3: CASSQAGLAGGGEQFF; DNA: TGCGCCAGCAGCCAGGCGGGACTAGCGGGAGGAGGGGAGCAGTTCTTC
size: -; J: TRBJ1-5; length: 16; V: TRBV7-2; D: TRBD1; CDR3: CASSETTGGLNQPQHF; DNA: TGTGCCAGCAGCGAAACGACAGGGGGTCTTAATCAGCCCCAGCATTTT
size: -; J: TRBJ2-1; length: 15; V: TRBV5-8; D: TRBD1; CDR3: CASSFRGQGANEQFF; DNA: TGTGCCAGCAGCTTTAGGGGACAGGGGGCCAATGAGCAGTTCTTC
size: -; J: TRBJ2-1; length: 15; V: TRBV19; D: TRBD1; CDR3: CASSIEVTGLNEQFF; DNA: TGTGCCAGTAGTATAGAAGTGACAGGGTTAAATGAGCAGTTCTTC
size: -; J: TRBJ2-5; length: 14; V: TRBV19; D: TRBD1; CDR3: CASSPTGVSETQYF; DNA: TGTGCCAGTAGTCCGACAGGGGTTAGCGAGACCCAGTACTTC
size: -; J: TRBJ2-1; length: 16; V: TRBV27; D: TRBD2; CDR3: CASSLLGGRTYNEQFF; DNA: TGTGCCAGCAGTCTACTCGGCGGGAGGACCTACAATGAGCAGTTCTTC
size: -; J: TRBJ2-1; length: 14; V: TRBV28; D: -; CDR3: CASAMGGRYNEQFF; DNA: TGTGCCAGCGCTATGGGAGGACGGTACAATGAGCAGTTCTTC
size: once; J: TRBJ1-1; length: 16; V: TRBV5-1; D: TRBD1; CDR3: CASSLPRTGKTTEAFF; DNA: TGCGCCAGCAGCCTCCCGAGGACAGGGAAAACAACTGAAGCTTTCTTT
size: -; J: TRBJ1-1; length: 12; V: TRBV28; D: -; CDR3: CASSLLQPEAFF; DNA: TGTGCCAGCAGTTTACTACAGCCTGAAGCTTTCTTT